These 24 T cell receptor beta chains came from one sample sequenced in a study of tumor and adjacent non-tumor tissue in lung cancer. RNA was extracted from bulk tissue without any cell sorting. TCRbeta libraries were built with three rounds of nested PCR, modified from ARM-PCR. MiXCR, applied by TCRdb to the multiplex PCR reads, yields one record per CDR3 protein. The sample has about 200,000 distinct CDR3 sequences, 71% seen once. The sample taken for sequencing was lung tumor tissue. The receptors here all came from a man in his 60s with non-small cell lung cancer.

To note about this clonotype: The germline gene is not matched at one end of the junction; a read error may be the cause. The chain has TRBV28 and TRBJ2-1, with TRBD2 identical over 7 bases. The CDR3 has 14 residues. Germline CDR1 is MDHEN and CDR2 is SYDVKM. The CDR3 DNA is TGTGCCAACAGTACCCCCGGGGGGACGAATGAGAAGTTCTTC. As protein: CANSTPGGTNEKFF.

V and J are TRBV11-3 and TRBJ2-3; D is uncertain. The V end lost 5 bases, the J end lost 2 bases, and 5 bases lay between the germline ends. In germline, CDR1 is SGHNT, CDR2 YENEEA. The CDR3 is made up of 12 amino acids. The CDR3 loop is CASSRTTDTQYF. CDR3 sequence (DNA): TGTGCCAGCAGCAGGACCACAGATACGCAGTATTTT.

This clonotype was seen at least ten times. The chain carries TRBV6-2 or TRBV6-3 and TRBJ2-2; 11 bases agree with TRBD1. Germline V CDR1 and CDR2: MNHEY, SVGEGT. The CDR3 runs to 14 residues. V dropped 5 bases and J dropped 6; count of bases not matched to a gene: 2. CDR3 sequence: CASSRTGGPGELFF. The CDR3 nucleotides read TGTGCCAGCAGTCGGACAGGGGGCCCCGGGGAGCTGTTTTTT.

V gene TRBV28 combines with J gene TRBJ1-2; TRBD1 matches at 10 bases. The CDR3 covers 16 residues. Germline V gives CDR1 MDHEN, CDR2 SYDVKM. After removal of 5 bases from V and 0 bases from J, the junction contained 6 bases not matched to a gene. As DNA, the CDR3 is TGTGCCAGCAGTGAGGACAGGGGGACCTCTAACTATGGCTACACCTTC. As protein: CASSEDRGTSNYGYTF.

The genes are TRBV20-1 and TRBJ2-3, with unresolved D. This CDR3 region has 12 residues. V lost 0 bases and J lost 0, with 1 base in between. Per the germline V gene, CDR1 is DFQATT and CDR2 is SNEGSKA (reference sequence). As DNA, the CDR3 is TGCAGTGCTAGAGAAAGCACAGATACGCAGTATTTT. Encoded protein: CSARESTDTQYF.

V is TRBV28 and J is TRBJ2-1, with TRBD2 matching over 7 bases. J gave up 4 bases and V 4 bases, and 1 base lay outside the gene matches. Germline V CDR1 and CDR2: MDHEN, SYDVKM. The CDR3 covers 13 residues. The CDR3 protein is CASSWTRYNEQFF. In DNA, the CDR3 is TGTGCCAGCAGTTGGACTAGATACAATGAGCAGTTCTTC.

This clonotype was seen a handful of times. This chain joins TRBV7-8 and TRBJ2-1; D gene uncertain. V lost 2 bases, J lost 4 bases, and 12 bases lay in between. The CDR3 length is 15 residues. Germline lookup yields CDR1 SGHVS and CDR2 FQNEAQ. The CDR3 nucleotides read TGTGCCAGCAGCTTAACTCCATCCCCTTACAATGAGCAGTTCTTC. The encoded protein is CASSLTPSPYNEQFF. The full variable domain, with the rest looked up from reference TRBV7-8 and TRBJ2-1, is GAGVSQSPRYKVAKRGQDVALRCDPISGHVSLFWYQQALGQGPEFLTYFQNEAQLDKSGLPSDRFFAERPEGSVSTLKIQRTQQEDSAVYLCASSLTPSPYNEQFFGPGTRLTVL.

Worth noting for this clonotype: At one end, the junction sequence differs from germline, possibly due to a read error. The chain carries TRBV11-3 and TRBJ2-1; D possibly corresponds to TRBD2 (6 bases). Germline assignment: CDR1 SGHNT and CDR2 YENEEA. The CDR3 sequence is 14 residues long. Here the CDR3 reads CASSLGGINNDQFF. The CDR3 DNA sequence: TGTGCCAGCAGCTTAGGCGGGATAAACAATGACCAGTTCTTC.

In the case of this clonotype: A read error may produce the germline difference seen at one junction end. CDR3 DNA sequence: TGCGTCAGCAGCCAAGGGCCTAGCGGGAGGAGCATTCAGTACTTC. Translated, it gives CVSSQGPSGRSIQYF. The V and J genes are TRBV4-1 and TRBJ2-4; 11 bases fit TRBD2. CDR3 size: 15 residues. The V gene's germline CDR1 is MGHRA and CDR2 YSYEKL.

With respect to this clonotype: An end of the junction does not agree with germline; a read error may underlie this. The gene calls are TRBV20-1 and TRBJ2-1; D may be TRBD1 or TRBD2 (5 bases each). The germline V gene has CDR1 DFQATT and CDR2 SNEGSKA (reference sequence). This CDR3 has 16 amino acids. CDR3 protein: CSTRDGGWRSYNEQFF. CDR3 nucleotide sequence: TGCAGTACTAGGGACGGCGGGTGGCGCTCCTACAATGAGCAGTTCTTC.

Points on this clonotype: A single base separates this from a much larger clone, so it may be a read error. V usage is TRBV12-3 or TRBV12-4 and J usage is TRBJ2-5; D call uncertain. This CDR3 comprises 14 residues. Trimming removed 2 bases from V and 7 bases from J, with 14 bases in between. The CDR3 sequence: CASSLSGNLGTQYF. As DNA, the CDR3 is TGTGCCAGCAGTTTATCCGGAAATTTGGGGACCCAGTACTTC.

Note on this clonotype: Since a much larger clone is just one base distant, this may be a read error. This is likely a read error, given that the CDR3 carries no conserved phenylalanine or tryptophan at its end. The J gene is TRBJ2-2, the V gene TRBV29-1; maybe TRBD2 (5 bases). The CDR3 length is 13 residues. V was clipped by 7 bases and J by 3 bases, with 12 bases between them. Germline CDR1 reads SQVTM; CDR2 reads ANQGSEA. The CDR3 DNA reads TGCAGCGCCGGTCGGCGGGACACCGGGGAGCTGTTTTTA. Its protein product is CSAGRRDTGELFL.

The CDR3 nucleotides read TGTGCCAGCAGCCAATGGTTTGTAGAGGGGGGCAATGAGCAGTTCTTC. Translation gives CASSQWFVEGGNEQFF. This sequence joins TRBV4-2 and TRBJ2-1, with D possibly being TRBD1 or TRBD2 (6 bases each). Trimming took off 2 bases at V and 6 bases at J, with 17 bases between the two ends. The CDR3 contains 16 residues. Looked up from germline, CDR1 is LGHNA and CDR2 is YNFKEQ.

As concerns this clonotype: At one end, the junction sequence differs from germline, possibly due to a read error. The chain is built from TRBV6-6 and TRBJ1-2; no definite D call. The CDR3 has 11 amino acids. Per germline, CDR1 MNHNY and CDR2 SVGAGI (reference sequence). The CDR3 sequence is CASSYLARAAF. In DNA, the CDR3 is TGTGCCAGCAGTTATTTAGCACGGGCGGCATTC.

This clonotype has just a few counts. The chain carries TRBV20-1 and TRBJ2-7; D perhaps matches TRBD1 (6 bases). The V end lost 3 bases, the J end lost 2 bases, and 20 bases lay between the germline ends. Germline CDR1 reads DFQATT; CDR2 reads SNEGSKA (reference sequence). This CDR3 is built from 16 residues. In nucleotides, the CDR3 is TGCAGTGCTAGGGGGGCAGGGACCTCCCTGACCTACGAGCAGTACTTC. Translating it yields CSARGAGTSLTYEQYF.

The J gene is TRBJ2-1, the V gene TRBV5-4; either TRBD1 or TRBD2 may fit D (5 bases each). Trimming left V 1 base short and J 4 bases short, with 6 bases between. Germline-derived CDR1 and CDR2 are SGHNT and YYREEE (reference sequence). This CDR3 is built from 13 residues. CDR3 region: CASSLWGYNEQFF. The CDR3 DNA sequence: TGTGCCAGCAGCTTGTGGGGGTACAATGAGCAGTTCTTC.

This clonotype was seen more than once but under ten times. This chain uses TRBV20-1 with TRBJ2-5; D might be TRBD1 (6 bases). The CDR3 consists of 13 residues. Trimming took off 7 bases at V and 5 bases at J, with 17 bases between the two ends. In germline, CDR1 is DFQATT, CDR2 SNEGSKA (reference sequence). CDR3 amino acids: CSVRKTGTETQYF. Written as DNA, the CDR3 is TGCAGTGTCCGTAAGACAGGCACCGAGACCCAGTACTTC.

This clonotype was seen only once. A read error may account for a junction end that differs from germline. The chain joins TRBV11-2 to TRBJ2-1; TRBD2 might be the D (5 bases). There are 15 residues in the CDR3. Germline values: CDR1 SGHAT, CDR2 FQNNGV. The CDR3 region has the DNA TGTACCAGCAGTTACCTAGTGGGAGTGGGAAATGAGCAGTTCTTC. Protein sequence: CTSSYLVGVGNEQFF.

As concerns this clonotype: Being one base from a much bigger clone, this may be a read error. The J gene is TRBJ1-6, the V gene TRBV29-1; D may be TRBD1 (5 bases). This CDR3 has 13 amino acids. V was pared by 4 bases and J by 7 bases, with 11 bases between. Germline V gene sequence: CDR1 SQVTM, CDR2 ANQGSEA. CDR3 coding DNA: TGCAGCGTTGGACGGGGGGACAATTCACCCCTCCACTTT. Its protein is CSVGRGDNSPLHF.

The table lists this clonotype with many counts. The chain employs TRBV11-3 and TRBJ2-3; 8 bases line up with TRBD2. The germline V gene has CDR1 SGHNT and CDR2 YENEEA. CDR3 size: 16 residues. V shed 1 base and J 3 bases; nucleotides not matched to a gene: 6. The CDR3 DNA follows: TGTGCCAGCAGCTTAGTGGGTGCGGGAGGAACAGATACGCAGTATTTT. Amino acids: CASSLVGAGGTDTQYF.

About this clonotype itself: This may be a read error, as it is one base from a much larger clone. This sequence joins TRBV6-5 and TRBJ1-2; TRBD1 matches 10 bases. V lost 9 bases to trimming and J lost 8 bases; unmatched junction nucleotides: 12. The germline V gene has CDR1 MNHEY and CDR2 SVGAGI. The CDR3 consists of 14 residues. The CDR3 loop reads CARSSTGGFGGYTF. The CDR3 DNA reads as TGTGCCAGGAGCTCGACAGGGGGCTTTGGAGGCTACACCTTC.

This clonotype was seen only a few times. The chain carries TRBV29-1 and TRBJ1-6; TRBD1 might be the D (5 bases). Germline CDR1 and CDR2: SQVTM and ANQGSEA. V dropped 3 bases and J dropped 7 bases, with 10 bases sitting between them. This CDR3 is built from 13 residues. DNA for the CDR3: TGCAGCGTTGATCAGGGAGGGAATTCACCCCTCCACTTT. Translating gives CSVDQGGNSPLHF.

V usage is TRBV6-1 and J usage is TRBJ1-1; D is perhaps TRBD1 (6 bases). The CDR3 consists of 13 residues. The V end lost 6 bases, the J end lost 5 bases, and 13 bases lay between the germline ends. The germline V gene has CDR1 MNHNS and CDR2 SASEGT. The DNA for the CDR3 is TGTGCCAGCAGCTTGGGGGGGGCTACTGAAGCTTTCTTT. This sequence encodes CASSLGGATEAFF.

On this clonotype: This may arise from a read error, as a much more abundant clone is one base away. The J gene is TRBJ1-2, the V gene TRBV20-1, with TRBD1 matching 9 bases. This CDR3 has 13 amino acids. Germline CDR1 and CDR2: DFQATT and SNEGSKA (reference sequence). The CDR3 DNA is TGCAGTGCTCAGGACAGGGGCGCCTATGACTACACCTTC. Its translation: CSAQDRGAYDYTF.